The source of this T cell receptor (beta chain) is a study of T-cell reconstitution after alpha-beta-depleted transplantation in children (TCRdb year 2016). Notes on the research overall: T-cell immune reconstitution after TCRalphabeta/CD19-depleted allogeneic hematopoietic cell transplantation in children was quantitatively tracked in the study by means of TCR repertoire profiling. The research as a whole found: Over subsequent months, a decline in hyperexpanded clone frequencies was noted, and after one year, T-cell counts and TCRbeta diversity were mostly ascribed to newly produced T cells. The apparently early alphabetaT-cell count recovery about two months after transplant was reportedly dependent on only several hundred rapidly expanded clones derived from non-depleted graft cells. In some patients, the high TCRbeta diversity seen at day 60 was put down to recipient T cells and intrathymic progenitors that had survived conditioning.

Explained via the paper, the treatment or condition label denotes: allogeneic hematopoietic cell transplantation with graft depleted of TCRalphabeta T cells and CD19 B cells. The transplant recipients were children given TCRalphabeta/CD19-depleted allogeneic hematopoietic cell grafts. Receptor libraries were prepared by PCR. For sequencing, an Illumina HiSeq 2500 was employed. TCR libraries were prepared with molecular barcoding, using unique molecular identifiers to normalize TCRbeta repertoire quantification. TCRdb's own reprocessing of the public reads used fastp at Q25 and MiXCR and kept productive beta chains. Records with the same CDR3 protein are collapsed into one entry carrying the most frequent genes and DNA. In this sample the table shows approximately 500,000 distinct CDR3 sequences, about 10% of which occur a single time. Around 2% of the sample is held by the ten biggest clonotypes.

In regard to this clonotype: Its antigen is unknown. A much bigger clone sits one base away, suggesting this may be a read error.

Inclusive of the bounding cysteine and phenylalanine, the CDR3 is 16 residues long. The retained sequence is limited to the CDR3, 48 bases, with the frame set at the first base. CDR1 SGHDN and CDR2 FVKESK are derived from the germline V gene. The input for sequencing was PBMCs, taken before TCRalphabeta/CD19-depleted stem cell transplant. This receptor was taken from a child aged 2 to 10 with inherited bone marrow failure, due to receive a stem cell transplant. The chain is made from TRBV14 and TRBJ2-2; the D gene assignment is ambiguous. The base sequence is TGTGCCAGCAGCCCCGAGCCGGCGCGGAACCCCGGGGAGCTGTTTTTT. It specifies CASSPEPARNPGELFF.